In this sample, the clone carrying this T cell receptor beta chain turned up a few times. Participants came from roughly 23 US areas, aged roughly 18 to 95 years. Categorization into cohorts depended on clinical history that participants reported. This entry belongs to a study of blood T cell repertoires in COVID-19. V lost 4 bases and J lost 0, with 7 bases in between. CDR1 is WSHSY and CDR2 is SAAADI in the germline V gene. The CDR3 contains 13 residues. In the original workflow: It was from reference gene primer amplification that nucleated cell counts were estimated. The protocol was immunoSEQ multiplex PCR, while the TCRdb copy is restricted to in-frame clones and leaves out a portion. That table gives V, J and clone size, and the DNA gave D and trimming. This table has about 440,000 clones, 70% to 90% appearing once.

The rearrangement uses TRBV10-2 and TRBJ2-7, with D perhaps TRBD1 (5 bases). The TCR was taken from a young woman with acute COVID-19. Sequencing input: PBMCs or T cells enriched from blood (not recorded which). The CDR3 is CASSAGNSYEQYF. The CDR3, as DNA: TGCGCCAGCAGTGCAGGGAACTCCTACGAGCAGTACTTC.